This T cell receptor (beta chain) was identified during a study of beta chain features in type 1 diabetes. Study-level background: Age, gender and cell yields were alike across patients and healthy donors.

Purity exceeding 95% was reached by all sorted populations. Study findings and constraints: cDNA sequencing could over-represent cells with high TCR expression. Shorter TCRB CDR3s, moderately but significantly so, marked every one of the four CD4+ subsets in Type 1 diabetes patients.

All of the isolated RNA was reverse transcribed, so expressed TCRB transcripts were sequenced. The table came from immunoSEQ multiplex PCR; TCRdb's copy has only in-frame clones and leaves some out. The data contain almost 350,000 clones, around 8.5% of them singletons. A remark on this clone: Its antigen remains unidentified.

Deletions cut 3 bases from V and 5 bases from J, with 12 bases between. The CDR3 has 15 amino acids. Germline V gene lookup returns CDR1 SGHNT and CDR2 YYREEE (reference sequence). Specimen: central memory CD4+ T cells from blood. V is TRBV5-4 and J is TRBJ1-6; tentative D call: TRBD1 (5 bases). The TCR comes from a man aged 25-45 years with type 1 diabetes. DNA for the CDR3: TGTGCCAGCAGCTCCGGAGGACAACATAATTCACCCCTCCACTTT. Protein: CASSSGGQHNSPLHF.